Reported below is one T cell receptor beta chain. Its specificity is not known. Assay used: immunoSEQ multiplex PCR; TCRdb lists only in-frame clones, some missing. The table records 440,000 or so clones, roughly 87% of them present only once. This specimen comes from a study of Ad26.COV2.S vaccination and SARS-CoV-2 variants. Background on the study: The vaccine Ad26.COV2.S was put into the muscle once, or twice with 56 days between. Findings and limits, study-wide: Measurements of TCR breadth and depth may have given underestimates of the total T cell responses.

V lost 3 bases to trimming and J lost 6 bases; unmatched junction nucleotides: 13. Per the germline V gene, CDR1 is LGHDT and CDR2 is YNNKEL (reference sequence). The CDR3 is 19 amino acids. The treatment here: around 19 received Ad26.COV2.S at low or high dose, single or two shots; about 5 received placebo; per-sample allocation not given. The samples date from day 63 after the first vaccine or placebo injection. This clonotype was sampled from a person aged 18-60 years who received the Ad26.COV2.S COVID-19 vaccine or a placebo. The specimen was peripheral blood, collected in a trial of Ad26.COV2.S vaccine versus placebo. This rearrangement joins TRBV3-1 (or the pseudogene TRBV3-2) to TRBJ2-1; 14 bases are shared with TRBD2. The CDR3 is CASSHGTSGGLLTRNEQFF. In DNA form, the CDR3 reads TGTGCCAGCAGCCATGGGACTAGCGGGGGCCTACTTACCCGCAATGAGCAGTTCTTC.